Below are 23 T cell receptor beta chains sequenced from a single sample in a study of cytomegalovirus exposure and HLA in healthy donors (dated by TCRdb to about 2017). To prepare the library, the immunoSEQ multiplex PCR assay was applied. The clones in this table, taken by TCRdb from immuneACCESS, are in-frame only. Not every clone is retained; where verified, under half of the shortfall comes from an unresolved V gene, and the cause of the rest is unknown. The sample data list roughly 280,000 clones, and approximately 86% of these were observed just once. The top ten clonotypes cover approximately 1% of the sample. The material sequenced was PBMCs. The receptors were gathered from a young woman in good health and CMV-seronegative.

The chain employs TRBV5-1 and TRBJ2-6, with D possibly being TRBD1 (6 bases). Per the germline V gene, CDR1 is SGHRS and CDR2 is YFSETQ. Trimming pared 4 bases from V and 0 bases from J, leaving 11 bases between. This CDR3 comprises 16 residues. The CDR3 DNA is TGCGCCAGCAGCCTAGGACAGTACTCTGGGGCCAACGTCCTGACTTTC. This encodes CASSLGQYSGANVLTF.

This chain joins TRBV29-1 and TRBJ1-1, with 11 bases lining up with TRBD1. The CDR3 consists of 14 residues. V shed 6 bases and J 4 bases; nucleotides not matched to a gene: 7. In germline, CDR1 is SQVTM, CDR2 ANQGSEA. The CDR3 region has the DNA TGCAGCGTAGGGGACAGGGGGGCGAGCACTGAAGCTTTCTTT. This sequence encodes CSVGDRGASTEAFF.

V and J are TRBV9 and TRBJ1-2; 8 bases match TRBD1. V shed 0 bases and J 8 bases; nucleotides not matched to a gene: 3. Germline-derived CDR1 and CDR2 are SGDLS and YYNGEE. The CDR3 is made up of 13 amino acids. The DNA for the CDR3 is TGTGCCAGCAGCGTAGGACAGGGGAACGGCTACACCTTC. Amino acid sequence: CASSVGQGNGYTF.

The chain recombines TRBV10-1 with TRBJ2-7; weak D call: TRBD1 (5 bases). V gave up 3 bases and J gave up 3 bases, with 9 bases separating them. The CDR3 sequence is 13 residues long. Germline V lookup: CDR1 WNHNN, CDR2 SYGVQD (reference sequence). The CDR3 sequence: CASSDRANYEQYF. CDR3 DNA sequence: TGCGCCAGCAGTGACAGGGCGAACTACGAGCAGTACTTC.

The chain uses TRBV20-1 and TRBJ1-1, with D hard to call. In germline, CDR1 is DFQATT, CDR2 SNEGSKA (reference sequence). This CDR3 comprises 11 residues. The CDR3 is CRSRRDTEAFF. CDR3 sequence (DNA): TGCCGGAGTCGGAGGGACACTGAAGCTTTCTTT.

The V call is TRBV5-1, the J call TRBJ2-6; D unresolved. Germline CDR1 SGHRS, CDR2 YFSETQ. V was clipped by 0 bases and J by 0 bases, with 7 bases between them. The CDR3 loop spans 16 amino acids. The CDR3 nucleotides are TGCGCCAGCAGCTTGGCCGTGAGCTCTGGGGCCAACGTCCTGACTTTC. This codes for CASSLAVSSGANVLTF.

This rearrangement joins TRBV9 to TRBJ1-2; D is unresolved. From germline, CDR1 is SGDLS and CDR2 YYNGEE. The CDR3 runs to 13 residues. V shed 4 bases and J shed 9 bases, with 16 bases lying between them. CDR3 in amino acids: CASSSRVVDSYTF. In DNA, the CDR3 is TGTGCCAGCAGCTCCCGGGTCGTCGATAGCTACACCTTC.

This chain links TRBV20-1 with TRBJ2-4, with 8 bases aligning to TRBD2. CDR3 length equals 11 residues. With V trimmed by 4 bases and J by 7 bases, 0 bases remained unmatched. In germline, CDR1 is DFQATT, CDR2 SNEGSKA (reference sequence). The chain's CDR3 is CSAKRENIQYF. CDR3 DNA sequence: TGCAGTGCTAAGCGGGAGAACATTCAGTACTTC.

The chain uses TRBV30 and TRBJ1-4; TRBD1 is a possible D gene (5 bases). The V end lost 5 bases, the J end lost 8 bases, and 9 bases lay between the germline ends. The CDR3 is 11 amino acids. From germline, CDR1 is GTSNPN and CDR2 SVGIG (reference sequence). The CDR3 nucleotides read TGTGCCTGGGGGACTCGGGAAAAACTGTTTTTT. It yields the protein CAWGTREKLFF.

V is TRBV5-4 and J is TRBJ2-7; 10 bases align to TRBD1. The germline V gene encodes CDR1 SGHNT and CDR2 YYREEE (reference sequence). This CDR3 has 15 amino acids. J was trimmed by 4 bases and V by 0 bases; bases with no gene match: 4. This CDR3 is CASSLVGQGIYEQYF. CDR3 DNA: TGTGCCAGCAGCTTGGTGGGACAGGGGATATACGAGCAGTACTTC.

The chain links TRBV10-2 to TRBJ2-7; 7 nucleotides match TRBD1. The length of the CDR3 is 14 residues. The V gene end was trimmed by 4 bases and the J gene end by 4 bases; junction bases not matched to a gene: 7. The germline gives CDR1 WSHSY, CDR2 SAAADI. The CDR3 loop reads CASSGDRAQYEQYF. CDR3 coding DNA: TGCGCCAGCAGTGGCGACAGGGCCCAATACGAGCAGTACTTC.

This chain uses TRBV7-2 with TRBJ2-1; 8 nucleotides agree with TRBD1. With 5 bases clipped from V and 0 bases from J, the junction kept 3 bases outside the gene matches. Germline CDR1 is SGHTA and CDR2 is FQGNSA. This CDR3 has 15 amino acids. CDR3 residues: CASSDDRGSYNEQFF. The CDR3, as DNA: TGTGCCAGCAGCGACGACAGGGGCTCCTACAATGAGCAGTTCTTC.

The J gene is TRBJ2-3, the V gene TRBV11-2; 8 bases fit TRBD2. This CDR3 spans 15 amino acids. Germline lookup yields CDR1 SGHAT and CDR2 FQNNGV. V lost 4 bases and J lost 6; bases outside the gene matches: 9. CDR3 sequence (DNA): TGTGCCAGCAGCTCTCCCTCCAAGCGGGGGGATACGCAGTATTTT. It yields the protein CASSSPSKRGDTQYF.

The rearrangement uses TRBV6-5 and TRBJ2-7, with 7 bases lining up with TRBD1. The germline CDR1 and CDR2 sequences are MNHEY and SVGAGI. V was pared by 3 bases and J by 1 base, with 3 bases of the junction left unmatched. The CDR3 consists of 14 residues. The CDR3 spells CASSYWDRSYEQYF. In DNA, the CDR3 is TGTGCCAGCAGTTATTGGGACAGATCCTACGAGCAGTACTTC.

The gene calls are TRBV7-7 and TRBJ2-2, with 12 bases aligning to TRBD1. The CDR3 is 16 residues long. V was pared by 5 bases and J by 6 bases, with 7 bases of the junction left unmatched. CDR1 and CDR2 from the germline V gene are SSHAT and FNYEAQ (reference sequence). Here the CDR3 DNA reads TGTGCCAGCAGCAGCCGGGACAGGGGGCGGCCCGGGGAGCTGTTTTTT. Amino acid sequence: CASSSRDRGRPGELFF.

This rearrangement joins TRBV28 to TRBJ1-2, with D possibly matching TRBD1 (6 bases). Germline loops: CDR1 MDHEN, CDR2 SYDVKM. The ends were cut back, 1 base at V and 4 bases at J, with 16 bases in the middle. This CDR3 has 16 amino acids. The CDR3 nucleotides are TGTGCCAGCAGTTTATATGGGGACATGAGGGGCTATGGCTACACCTTC. Amino acid sequence: CASSLYGDMRGYGYTF.

The CDR3 sequence is CASSLGLAVGIDYGYTF. Here the CDR3 DNA reads TGTGCCAGCAGCTTAGGCCTAGCCGTCGGGATAGACTATGGCTACACCTTC. J is TRBJ1-2 and V is TRBV13, with unresolved D. Trimming took 0 bases from V and 3 from J, leaving 17 bases between them. This CDR3 has 17 amino acids. Germline V lookup: CDR1 PRHDT, CDR2 FYEKMQ (reference sequence).

This chain joins TRBV14 and TRBJ2-5; D remains unclear. This CDR3 has 16 residues. CDR1 and CDR2 from the germline V gene are SGHDN and FVKESK. Trimming left V 0 bases short and J 2 bases short, with 13 bases between. CDR3 residues: CASSQDRTGRQETQYF. The CDR3 region has the DNA TGTGCCAGCAGCCAAGATCGCACGGGTCGACAAGAGACCCAGTACTTC.

This chain connects TRBV11-3 to TRBJ2-1; 9 positions agree with TRBD2. Per germline, CDR1 SGHNT and CDR2 YENEEA. The length of the CDR3 is 14 residues. Losses at the gene ends were 1 base for V and 12 bases for J; bases not matched to a gene: 7. CDR3 amino acids: CASSLGDHSGRQFF. CDR3 bases: TGTGCCAGCAGCTTAGGGGATCATAGCGGGAGGCAGTTCTTC.

J is TRBJ1-4 and V is TRBV5-1, with D possibly matching TRBD1 (6 bases). This CDR3 has 14 amino acids. V lost 0 bases, J lost 7 bases, and 10 bases lay in between. CDR1 is SGHRS, CDR2 YFSETQ, per germline. CDR3 residues: CASSLEGQSEKLFF. The CDR3 coding sequence is TGCGCCAGCAGCTTGGAAGGACAGAGTGAAAAACTGTTTTTT.

The J gene is TRBJ2-7, the V gene TRBV6-6; no firm D call. The germline CDR1 and CDR2 sequences are MNHNY and SVGAGI (reference sequence). The V and J ends lost 4 bases and 5 bases respectively, with 9 bases between them. CDR3 length: 12 amino acids. Written as DNA, the CDR3 is TGTGCCAGCAGTTTCGGTAGCCACGAGCAGTACTTC. This translates into CASSFGSHEQYF.

Only one count was recorded for this clone. The V and J genes are TRBV7-3 and TRBJ2-7; a possible D gene is TRBD2 (5 bases). CDR1 SGHTA and CDR2 FQGTGA come from the germline V gene. Trimming cost V 2 bases and J 7 bases, with 12 bases left between them. The CDR3 is 13 residues long. The CDR3 DNA sequence: TGTGCCAGCAGCTTATTGGGCCCGGGGGAGCAGTACTTC. Its protein is CASSLLGPGEQYF.

This clone appeared a few times. The rearrangement links TRBV25-1 to TRBJ1-2, with TRBD1 matching over 7 bases. The CDR3 sequence is 13 residues long. Germline loops: CDR1 MGHDK, CDR2 SYGVNS. Germline trimming cut 7 bases from V and 4 bases from J; bases unmatched to any gene: 6. The CDR3 DNA reads TGTGCCAGCACCGAGAAGGGGGCCTATGGCTACACCTTC. Its protein is CASTEKGAYGYTF.